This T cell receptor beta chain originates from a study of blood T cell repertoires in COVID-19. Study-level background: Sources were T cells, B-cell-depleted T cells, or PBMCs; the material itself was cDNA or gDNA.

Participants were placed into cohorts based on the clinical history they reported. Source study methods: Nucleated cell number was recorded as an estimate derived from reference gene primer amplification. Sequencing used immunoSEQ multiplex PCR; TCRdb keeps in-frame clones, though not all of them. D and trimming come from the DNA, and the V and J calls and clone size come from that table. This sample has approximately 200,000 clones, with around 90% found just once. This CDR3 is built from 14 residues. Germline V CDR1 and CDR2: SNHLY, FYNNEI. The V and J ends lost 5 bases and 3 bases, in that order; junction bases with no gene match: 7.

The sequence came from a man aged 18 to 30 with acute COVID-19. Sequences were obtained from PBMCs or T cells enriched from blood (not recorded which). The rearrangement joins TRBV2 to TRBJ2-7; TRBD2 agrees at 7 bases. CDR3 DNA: TGTGCCAGCAGTCCAGGGCGGGGGAACTACGAGCAGTACTTC. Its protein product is CASSPGRGNYEQYF.